This entry describes one T cell receptor (beta chain). This sample stems from a study of T cell responses to AZD1222 COVID-19 vaccine. The CDR3 sequence is 16 residues long. In germline, CDR1 is MNHEY, CDR2 SVGEGT. After removal of 2 bases from V and 0 bases from J, the junction contained 4 bases not matched to a gene. TCRdb's table, derived via immunoSEQ multiplex PCR, lists solely in-frame clones and lacks some. The sample contains around 210,000 clones, around 94% of which appear only once. The sequence came from an adult who received the MenACWY meningococcal vaccine as a control. The chain employs TRBV6-2 or TRBV6-3 and TRBJ2-3; 8 bases fit TRBD1. This sample comprised peripheral blood, obtained 28 days after the second dose of the MenACWY control vaccine. CDR3 DNA: TGTGCCAGCAGTTACGGCCGGGACAGGAGCACAGATACGCAGTATTTT. Its protein product is CASSYGRDRSTDTQYF.